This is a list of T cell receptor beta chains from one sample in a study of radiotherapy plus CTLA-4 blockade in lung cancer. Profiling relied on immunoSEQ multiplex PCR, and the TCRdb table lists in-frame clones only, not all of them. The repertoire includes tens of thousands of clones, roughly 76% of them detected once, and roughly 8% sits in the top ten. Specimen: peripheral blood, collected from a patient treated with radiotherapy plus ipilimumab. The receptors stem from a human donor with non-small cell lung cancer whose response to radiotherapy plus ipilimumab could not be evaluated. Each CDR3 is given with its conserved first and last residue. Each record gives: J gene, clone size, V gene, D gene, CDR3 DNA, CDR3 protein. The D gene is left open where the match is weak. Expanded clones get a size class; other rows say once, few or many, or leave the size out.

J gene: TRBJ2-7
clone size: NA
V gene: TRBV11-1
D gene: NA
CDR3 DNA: TGTGCCAGCACCGACACAGGGAACCGCTACGAGCAGTACTTC
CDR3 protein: CASTDTGNRYEQYF

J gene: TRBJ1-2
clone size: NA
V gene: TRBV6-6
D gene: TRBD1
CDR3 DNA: TGTGCCAGCAGGGAACCGGGACAGGGGAACTATGGCTACACCTTC
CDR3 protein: CASREPGQGNYGYTF

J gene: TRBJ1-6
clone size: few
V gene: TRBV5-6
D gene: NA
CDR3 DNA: TGTGCCAGCAGCCCAACATCGGGACTCCTGAATTCACCCCTCCACTTT
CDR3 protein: CASSPTSGLLNSPLHF

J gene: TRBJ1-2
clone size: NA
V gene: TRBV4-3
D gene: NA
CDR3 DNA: TGCGCCAGCAGCCAAGAATTATTCAGGGGAAACTATGGCTACACCTTC
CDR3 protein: CASSQELFRGNYGYTF

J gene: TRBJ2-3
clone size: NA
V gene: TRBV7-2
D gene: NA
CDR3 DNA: TGTGCCAGCAGCCGAGGGGGTAGAGGCACAGATACGCAGTATTTT
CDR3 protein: CASSRGGRGTDTQYF

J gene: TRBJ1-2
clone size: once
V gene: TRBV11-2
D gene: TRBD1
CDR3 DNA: TGTGCCAGCAGCTTATTGGGACAGGCGCGGGGAGGCTACACCTTC
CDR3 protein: CASSLLGQARGGYTF

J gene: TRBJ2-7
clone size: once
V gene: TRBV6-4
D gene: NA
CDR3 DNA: TGTGCCAGCAGTGACTCCCGGGACACCCCGGTCCACGAGCAGTACTTC
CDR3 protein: CASSDSRDTPVHEQYF

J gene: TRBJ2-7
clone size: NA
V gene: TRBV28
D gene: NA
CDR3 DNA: TGTGCCAGCAGTTTGGAACAGTTCTCCTACGAGCAGTACTTC
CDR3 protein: CASSLEQFSYEQYF

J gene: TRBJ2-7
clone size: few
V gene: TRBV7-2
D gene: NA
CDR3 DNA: TGTGCCAGCGAGGGGAGGGGGTCTTACGAGCAGTACTTC
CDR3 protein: CASEGRGSYEQYF

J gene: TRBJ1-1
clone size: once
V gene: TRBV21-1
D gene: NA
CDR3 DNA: TGTGCCAGCAGCAAGGCCGTCGGGCGGGAGAACACTGAAGCTTTCTTT
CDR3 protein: CASSKAVGRENTEAFF

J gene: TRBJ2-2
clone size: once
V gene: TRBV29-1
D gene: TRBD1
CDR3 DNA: TGCAGCGTTGTCGAGGGGGCGGACACCGGGGAGCTGTTTTTT
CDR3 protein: CSVVEGADTGELFF

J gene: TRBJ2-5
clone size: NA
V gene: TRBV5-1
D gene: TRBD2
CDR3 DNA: TGCGCCAGCAGCTTGGGAGGGACTAGCGGGCCGCAAGAGACCCAGTACTTC
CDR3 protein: CASSLGGTSGPQETQYF

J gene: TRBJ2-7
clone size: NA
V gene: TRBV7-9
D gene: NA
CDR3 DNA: TGTGCCAGCAGCTTGGAGGGAGCGCGGGACTACGAGCAGTACTTC
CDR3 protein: CASSLEGARDYEQYF

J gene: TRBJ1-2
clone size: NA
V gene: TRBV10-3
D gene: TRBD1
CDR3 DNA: TGTGCCATCAGAAGACAGGGAGACTATGGCTACACCTTC
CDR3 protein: CAIRRQGDYGYTF

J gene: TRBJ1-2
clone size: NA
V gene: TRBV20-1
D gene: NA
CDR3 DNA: TGCAGTGCCTTAAGGACAAGCGGCTACACCTTC
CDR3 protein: CSALRTSGYTF

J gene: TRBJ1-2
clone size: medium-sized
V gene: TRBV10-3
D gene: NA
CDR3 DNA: TGTGCCATCAGTGCCCCCGGGACATCTAACTATGGCTACACCTTC
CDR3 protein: CAISAPGTSNYGYTF

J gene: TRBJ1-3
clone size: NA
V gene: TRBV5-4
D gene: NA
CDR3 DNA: TGTGCTAGCAGCAGAGATAGTGGAAACACCATATATTTT
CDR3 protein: CASSRDSGNTIYF

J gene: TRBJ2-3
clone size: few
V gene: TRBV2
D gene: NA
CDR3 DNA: TGTGCCAGCAGTTGGCCCTTGGCGGGAAGCACAGATACGCAGTATTTT
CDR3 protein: CASSWPLAGSTDTQYF

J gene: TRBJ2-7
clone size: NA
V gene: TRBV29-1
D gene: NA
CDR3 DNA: TGCAGCGTTCGGAGCAGGGGTTCCCTATCGACCTACGAGCAGTACTTC
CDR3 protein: CSVRSRGSLSTYEQYF

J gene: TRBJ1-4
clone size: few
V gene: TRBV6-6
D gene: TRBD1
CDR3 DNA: TGTGCCAGCACTGGGACAGGGGAAGCAACTAATGAAAAACTGTTTTTT
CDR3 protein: CASTGTGEATNEKLFF

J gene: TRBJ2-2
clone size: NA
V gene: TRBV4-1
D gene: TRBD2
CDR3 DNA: TGCGCCAGCAGCCGATTAGCGGGAATGGGCACCGGGGAGCTGTTTTTT
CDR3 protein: CASSRLAGMGTGELFF

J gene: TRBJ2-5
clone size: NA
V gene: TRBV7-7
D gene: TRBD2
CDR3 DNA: TGTGCCAGCAGCTCACCGGGACTAGGGGGGACCCAGTACTTC
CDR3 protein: CASSSPGLGGTQYF

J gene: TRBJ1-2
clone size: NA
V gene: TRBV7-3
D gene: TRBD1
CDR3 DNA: TGTGCCAGCAGCCTCGTCCCGGGACAGGGGACGCATGGCTACACCTTC
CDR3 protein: CASSLVPGQGTHGYTF

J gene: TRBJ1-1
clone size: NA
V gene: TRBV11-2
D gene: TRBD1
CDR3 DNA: TGTGCCAGCAGCTTAGAAGGGGGCACCATGGCTTTCTTT
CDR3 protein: CASSLEGGTMAFF

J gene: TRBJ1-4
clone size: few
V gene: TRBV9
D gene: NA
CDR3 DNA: TGTGCCAGCAGCGTAGGGGGGGTCGGAAATGAAAAACTGTTTTTT
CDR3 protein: CASSVGGVGNEKLFF

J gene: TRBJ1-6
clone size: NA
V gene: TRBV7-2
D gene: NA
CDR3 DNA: TGTGCCAGCAGCTTAGGGAGCTCCTATAATTCACCCCTCCACTTT
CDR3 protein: CASSLGSSYNSPLHF

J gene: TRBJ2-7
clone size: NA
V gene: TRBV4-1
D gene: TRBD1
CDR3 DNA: TGCGCCAGCAGCCCTCAGGGAATTGACAGGGCGAACGAGCAGTACTTC
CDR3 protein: CASSPQGIDRANEQYF

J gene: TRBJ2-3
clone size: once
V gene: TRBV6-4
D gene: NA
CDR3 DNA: TGTGCCAGCAGCGCGGGGACGGGCACAGATACGCAGTATTTT
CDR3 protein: CASSAGTGTDTQYF

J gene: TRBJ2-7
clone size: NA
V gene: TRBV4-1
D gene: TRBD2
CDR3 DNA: TGCGCCAGCAGCCAAGTCAACCAATTAGCGGGAGGTTTCTACGAGCAGTACTTC
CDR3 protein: CASSQVNQLAGGFYEQYF

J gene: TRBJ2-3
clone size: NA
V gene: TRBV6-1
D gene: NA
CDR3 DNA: TGTGCCAGCAGTGAAGCGCTGGGGGGGCGGACAGATACGCAGTATTTT
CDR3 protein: CASSEALGGRTDTQYF

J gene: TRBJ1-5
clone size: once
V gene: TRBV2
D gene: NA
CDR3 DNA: TGTGCCAGCAGCTTGGCCGGGGGATATAGCAATCAGCCCCAGCATTTT
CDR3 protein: CASSLAGGYSNQPQHF

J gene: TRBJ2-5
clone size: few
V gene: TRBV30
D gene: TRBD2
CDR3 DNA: TGTGCCTGGAGAAGAGCGGGGTCGCAAGAGACCCAGTACTTC
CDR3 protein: CAWRRAGSQETQYF

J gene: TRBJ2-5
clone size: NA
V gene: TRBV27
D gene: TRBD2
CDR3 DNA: TGTGCCAGCAGCCGCAGACGACTAGCGGACGAACAAGAGACCCAGTACTTC
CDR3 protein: CASSRRRLADEQETQYF

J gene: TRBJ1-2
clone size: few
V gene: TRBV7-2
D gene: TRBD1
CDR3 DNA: TGTGCCAGCAGCACCGGAGGGGGCGGCTACACCTTC
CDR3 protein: CASSTGGGGYTF

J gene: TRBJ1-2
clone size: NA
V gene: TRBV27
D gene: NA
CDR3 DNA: TGTGCCAGCAGTTTATCAAACAGGGACTATGGCTACACCTTC
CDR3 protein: CASSLSNRDYGYTF

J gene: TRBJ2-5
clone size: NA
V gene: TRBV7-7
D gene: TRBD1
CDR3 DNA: TGTGCCAGCAGCACTTGGACAGGGGGGGGAGAGACCCAGTACTTC
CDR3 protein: CASSTWTGGGETQYF

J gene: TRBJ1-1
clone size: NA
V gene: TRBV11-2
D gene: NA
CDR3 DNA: TGTGCCAGCAGCTGGGCAGGGTGGTTGGTGACTGAAGCTTTCTTT
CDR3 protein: CASSWAGWLVTEAFF

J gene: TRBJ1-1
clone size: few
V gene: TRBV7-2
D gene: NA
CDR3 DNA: TGTGCCAGCAGCTCCTTGAGGAGGGCGGGCACTGAAGCTTTCTTT
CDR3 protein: CASSSLRRAGTEAFF

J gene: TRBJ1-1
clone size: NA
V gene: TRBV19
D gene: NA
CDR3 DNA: TGTGCCAGTAGTCCTCGCTTTGCAGGGATGAACACTGAAGCTTTCTTT
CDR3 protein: CASSPRFAGMNTEAFF

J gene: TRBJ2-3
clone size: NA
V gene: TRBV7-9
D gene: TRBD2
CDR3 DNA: TGTGCCAGCAGCTCCCGGACTAGCGGGGGTTCAGATACGCAGTATTTT
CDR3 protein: CASSSRTSGGSDTQYF

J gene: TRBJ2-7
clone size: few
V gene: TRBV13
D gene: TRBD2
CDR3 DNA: TGTGCCAGCAGCGGGCGTGGCGGGGGGCTATTCACCTACGAGCAGTACTTC
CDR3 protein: CASSGRGGGLFTYEQYF

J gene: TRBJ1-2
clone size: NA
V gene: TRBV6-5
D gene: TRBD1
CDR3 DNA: TGTGCCAGCAGTTACCCCGGGACAGCAGTAGATGGCTACACCTTC
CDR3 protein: CASSYPGTAVDGYTF

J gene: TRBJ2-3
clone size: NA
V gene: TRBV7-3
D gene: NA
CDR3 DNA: TGTGCCAGCAGCGGAAACAGGGCATCAGATACGCAGTATTTT
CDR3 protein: CASSGNRASDTQYF

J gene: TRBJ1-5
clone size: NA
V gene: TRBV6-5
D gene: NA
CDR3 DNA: TGTGCCAGCAGTTTTGGTCCCGGGACAAATCAGCCCCAGCATTTT
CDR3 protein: CASSFGPGTNQPQHF

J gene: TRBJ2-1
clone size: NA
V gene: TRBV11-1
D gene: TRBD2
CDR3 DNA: TGTGCCAGCAGCGCTAGCGGCCCCTACAATGAGCAGTTCTTC
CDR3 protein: CASSASGPYNEQFF

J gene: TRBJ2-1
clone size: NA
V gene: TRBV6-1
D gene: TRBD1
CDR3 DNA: TGTGCCAGCAGGCAGGGGGCAGGGAATGAGCAGTTCTTC
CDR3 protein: CASRQGAGNEQFF

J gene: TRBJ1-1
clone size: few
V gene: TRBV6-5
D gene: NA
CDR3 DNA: TGTGCCAGCAACGACGGAGGACCTACTGAAGCTTTCTTT
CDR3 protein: CASNDGGPTEAFF

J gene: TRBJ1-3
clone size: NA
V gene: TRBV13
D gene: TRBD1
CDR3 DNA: TGTGCCAGCAGCTTCAGTCTCATGGGACAGGGGGACTTTTTCTCTGGAAACACCATATATTTT
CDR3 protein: CASSFSLMGQGDFFSGNTIYF

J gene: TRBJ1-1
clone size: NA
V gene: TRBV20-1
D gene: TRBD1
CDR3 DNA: TGCAGTGCTAGCAACGACAGGGCGGCTTTCTTT
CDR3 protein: CSASNDRAAFF

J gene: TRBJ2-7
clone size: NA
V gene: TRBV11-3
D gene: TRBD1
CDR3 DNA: TGTGCCAGCAGCTATCGGGGACAGGGGTCTTACGAGCAGTACTTC
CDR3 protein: CASSYRGQGSYEQYF